A single T cell receptor beta chain is shown here with its context. Antigen: not known. Germline V lookup: CDR1 SGHTA, CDR2 FQGNSA. This CDR3 is 13 amino acids long. The V end lost 5 bases, the J end lost 6 bases, and 14 bases lay between the germline ends. A second PCR, run for about 6 to 12 cycles, used a sample-barcoded 5' primer plus a J-beta primer mix. TCRdb reprocessed the 5' RACE reads with MiXCR, giving one entry per CDR3 protein. The sample lists 1.5 million to 2 million distinct CDR3 sequences; approximately 50% were seen once. The data belong to a study of blood T cells in healthy people across ages. Study-level findings and limits: Naive T cell percentage showed a strong correlation with TCR beta diversity. Estimates of diversity drawn from one million T cells were considered underestimates.

Donors each provided around 9 milliliters of peripheral blood. This TCR derives from a woman in her forties in good health. This chain links TRBV7-2 with TRBJ2-7; unclear D gene. Sequencing input: blood. DNA of the CDR3: TGTGCCAGCAGCCCCCTCGATTGGGGCGAGCAGTACTTC. This encodes CASSPLDWGEQYF. The complete variable domain, with remaining parts taken from reference TRBV7-2 and TRBJ2-7, reads GAGVSQSPSNKVTEKGKDVELRCDPISGHTALYWYRQSLGQGLEFLIYFQGNSAPDKSGLPSDRFSAERTGGSVSTLTIQRTQQEDSAVYLCASSPLDWGEQYFGPGTRLTVT.